The T cell receptor (beta chain) under discussion was sequenced for a study of blood T cell repertoires in COVID-19. CDR3 length: 16 amino acids. With 4 bases clipped from V and 5 bases from J, the junction kept 9 bases outside the gene matches. In germline, CDR1 is SGDLS, CDR2 YYNGEE. This table comes from immunoSEQ multiplex PCR, and its TCRdb copy is limited to in-frame clones, with some not included. The repertoire holds about 73,000 clones, roughly 85% seen once, with under 2% in the top ten. V is TRBV9 and J is TRBJ2-5; 12 bases are a match to TRBD1. The TCR comes from a woman aged 55-69 years with acute or convalescent COVID-19. Sample: peripheral blood. This CDR3 reads CASSISGTGGIETQYF. The CDR3 nucleotides read TGTGCCAGCAGCATTTCCGGGACAGGGGGCATTGAGACCCAGTACTTC.